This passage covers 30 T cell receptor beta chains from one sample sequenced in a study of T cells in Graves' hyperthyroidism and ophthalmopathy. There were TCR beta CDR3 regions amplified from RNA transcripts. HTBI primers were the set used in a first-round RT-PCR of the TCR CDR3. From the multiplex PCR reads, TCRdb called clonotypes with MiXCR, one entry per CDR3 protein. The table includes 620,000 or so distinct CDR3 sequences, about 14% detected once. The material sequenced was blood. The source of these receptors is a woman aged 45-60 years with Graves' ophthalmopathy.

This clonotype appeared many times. For the CDR3, the DNA is TGTGCCACCAGCAGCGCCGGGACTCTGAACTCACCCCTCCACTTT. It specifies CATSSAGTLNSPLHF. The rearrangement uses TRBV15 and TRBJ1-6; possibly TRBD1 for D (5 bases). Trimming removed 3 bases at V and 10 bases at J, with 16 bases between. CDR3 length equals 15 residues. The V gene's germline CDR1 is LNHNV and CDR2 YYDKDF (reference sequence).

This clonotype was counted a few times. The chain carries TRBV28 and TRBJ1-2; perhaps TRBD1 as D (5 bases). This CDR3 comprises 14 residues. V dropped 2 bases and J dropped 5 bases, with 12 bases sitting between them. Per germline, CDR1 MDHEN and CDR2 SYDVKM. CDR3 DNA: TGTGCCAGCAGTTTAGAGGGGATCCCATATGGCTACACCTTC. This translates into CASSLEGIPYGYTF.

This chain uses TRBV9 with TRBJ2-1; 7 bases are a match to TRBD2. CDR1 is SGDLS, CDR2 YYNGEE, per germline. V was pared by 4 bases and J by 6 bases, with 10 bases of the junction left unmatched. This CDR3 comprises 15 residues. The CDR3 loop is CASSPGTNGSNEQFF. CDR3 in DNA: TGTGCCAGCAGCCCTGGGACTAACGGGAGCAATGAGCAGTTCTTC.

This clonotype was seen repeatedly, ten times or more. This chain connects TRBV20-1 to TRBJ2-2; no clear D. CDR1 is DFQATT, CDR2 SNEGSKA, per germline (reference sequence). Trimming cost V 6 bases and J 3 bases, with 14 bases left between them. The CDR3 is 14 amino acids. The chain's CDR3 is CSASRGEYTGELFF. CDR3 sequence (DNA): TGCAGTGCGAGCCGTGGGGAATACACCGGGGAGCTGTTTTTT.

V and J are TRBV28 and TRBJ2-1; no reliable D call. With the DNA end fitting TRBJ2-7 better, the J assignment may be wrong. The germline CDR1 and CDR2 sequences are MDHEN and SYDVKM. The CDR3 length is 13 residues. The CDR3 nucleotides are TGTGCCAGCAGACCTACAGCTTACAATGAGCAGTACTTC. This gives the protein CASRPTAYNEQYF.

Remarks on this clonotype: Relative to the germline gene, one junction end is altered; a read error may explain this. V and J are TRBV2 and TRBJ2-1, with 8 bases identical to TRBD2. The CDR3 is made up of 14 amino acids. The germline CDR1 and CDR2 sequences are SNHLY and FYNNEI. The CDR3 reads CAGSAGLGDNEQFF. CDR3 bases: TGTGCCGGCAGTGCGGGACTAGGAGACAATGAGCAGTTCTTC.

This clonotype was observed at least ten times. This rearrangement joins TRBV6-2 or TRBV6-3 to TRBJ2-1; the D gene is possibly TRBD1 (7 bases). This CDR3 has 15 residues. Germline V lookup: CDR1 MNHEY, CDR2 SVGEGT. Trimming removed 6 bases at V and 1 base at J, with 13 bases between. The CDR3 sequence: CASRRDRRSYNEQFF. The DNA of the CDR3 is TGTGCCAGCAGGCGGGACAGAAGGTCCTACAATGAGCAGTTCTTC.

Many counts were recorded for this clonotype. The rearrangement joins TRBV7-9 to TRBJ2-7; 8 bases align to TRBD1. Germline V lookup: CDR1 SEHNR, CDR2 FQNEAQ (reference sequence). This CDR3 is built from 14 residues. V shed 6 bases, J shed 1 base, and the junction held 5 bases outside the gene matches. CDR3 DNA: TGTGCCAGCAGAGGCGGGACAGGTTCCTACGAGCAGTACTTC. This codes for CASRGGTGSYEQYF.

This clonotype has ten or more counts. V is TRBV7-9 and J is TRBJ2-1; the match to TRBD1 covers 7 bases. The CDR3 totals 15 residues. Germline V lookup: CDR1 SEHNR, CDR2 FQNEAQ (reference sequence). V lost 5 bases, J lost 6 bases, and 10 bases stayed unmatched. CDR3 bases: TGTGCCAGCAGCCCTACAGGGGTGGGAGTCAATGAGCAGTTCTTC. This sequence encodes CASSPTGVGVNEQFF. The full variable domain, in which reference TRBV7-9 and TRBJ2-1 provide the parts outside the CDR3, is DTGVSQNPRHKITKRGQNVTFRCDPISEHNRLYWYRQTLGQGPEFLTYFQNEAQLEKSRLLSDRFSAERPKGSFSTLEIQRTEQGDSAMYLCASSPTGVGVNEQFFGPGTRLTVL.

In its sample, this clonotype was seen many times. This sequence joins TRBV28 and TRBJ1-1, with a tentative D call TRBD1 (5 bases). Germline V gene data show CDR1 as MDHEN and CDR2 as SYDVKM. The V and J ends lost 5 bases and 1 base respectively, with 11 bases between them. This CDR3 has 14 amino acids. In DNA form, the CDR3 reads TGTGCCAGCAGTCTCGACAGTAGGAACACTGAAGCTTTCTTT. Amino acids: CASSLDSRNTEAFF.

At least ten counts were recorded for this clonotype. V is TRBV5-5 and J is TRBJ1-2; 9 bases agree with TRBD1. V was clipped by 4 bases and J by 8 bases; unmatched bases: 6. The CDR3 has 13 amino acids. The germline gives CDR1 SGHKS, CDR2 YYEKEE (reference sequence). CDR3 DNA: TGTGCCAGCAGCCCGGGACAGGGACGGGGCTACACCTTC. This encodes CASSPGQGRGYTF.

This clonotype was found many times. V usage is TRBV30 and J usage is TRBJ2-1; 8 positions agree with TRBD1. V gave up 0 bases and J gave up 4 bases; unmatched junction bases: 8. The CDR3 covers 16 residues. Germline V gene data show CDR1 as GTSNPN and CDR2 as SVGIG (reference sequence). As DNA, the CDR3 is TGTGCCTGGAGTGTAGTCCGCAGGGGGCCTTACAATGAGCAGTTCTTC. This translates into CAWSVVRRGPYNEQFF.

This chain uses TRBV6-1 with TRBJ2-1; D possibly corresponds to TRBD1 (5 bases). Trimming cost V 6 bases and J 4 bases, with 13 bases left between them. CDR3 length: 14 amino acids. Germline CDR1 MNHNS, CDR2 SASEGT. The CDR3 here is CASRDSSRYNEQFF. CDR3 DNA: TGTGCCAGCAGAGACAGTAGCCGGTACAATGAGCAGTTCTTC.

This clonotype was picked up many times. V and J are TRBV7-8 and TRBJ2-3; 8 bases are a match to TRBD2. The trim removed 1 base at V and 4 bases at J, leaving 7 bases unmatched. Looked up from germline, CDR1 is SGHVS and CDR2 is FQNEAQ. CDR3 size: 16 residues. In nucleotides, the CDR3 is TGTGCCAGCAGCTTAGGTGTGCTAGCGGGTTCAGATACGCAGTATTTT. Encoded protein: CASSLGVLAGSDTQYF.

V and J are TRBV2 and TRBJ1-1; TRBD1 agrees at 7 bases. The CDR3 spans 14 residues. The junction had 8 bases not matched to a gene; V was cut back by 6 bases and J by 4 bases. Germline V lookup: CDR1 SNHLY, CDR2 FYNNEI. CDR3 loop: CASRVGQASTEAFF. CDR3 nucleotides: TGTGCCAGCAGGGTCGGACAGGCAAGCACTGAAGCTTTCTTT.

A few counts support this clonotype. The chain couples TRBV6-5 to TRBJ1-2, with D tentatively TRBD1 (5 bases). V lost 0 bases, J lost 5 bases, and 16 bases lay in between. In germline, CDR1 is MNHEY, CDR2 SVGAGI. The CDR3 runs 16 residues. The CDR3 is CASSYSRVALQYGYTF. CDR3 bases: TGTGCCAGCAGTTACTCCAGGGTGGCCCTCCAATATGGCTACACCTTC.

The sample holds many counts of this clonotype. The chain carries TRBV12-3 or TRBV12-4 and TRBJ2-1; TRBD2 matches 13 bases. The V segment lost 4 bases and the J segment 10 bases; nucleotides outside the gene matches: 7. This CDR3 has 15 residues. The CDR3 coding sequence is TGTGCCAGCAGTTGGCGGACTAGCGGGAGTGACGAGCAGTTCTTC. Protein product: CASSWRTSGSDEQFF.

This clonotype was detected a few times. In DNA form, the CDR3 reads TGTGCCAGCAGCCCAGGGACAGGGACACAATTTTCTGGGGCCAACGTCCTGACTTTC. Encoded protein: CASSPGTGTQFSGANVLTF. The V gene is TRBV7-9, the J gene TRBJ2-6; TRBD1 aligns across 9 bases. Looked up from germline, CDR1 is SEHNR and CDR2 is FQNEAQ (reference sequence). The CDR3 length is 19 residues. J gave up 1 base and V 5 bases, and 12 bases lay outside the gene matches.

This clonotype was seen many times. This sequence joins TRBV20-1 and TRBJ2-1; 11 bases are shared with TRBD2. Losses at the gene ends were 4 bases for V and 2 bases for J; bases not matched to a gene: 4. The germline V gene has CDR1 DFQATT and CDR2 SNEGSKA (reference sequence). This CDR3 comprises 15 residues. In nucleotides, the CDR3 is TGCAGTGCTAAGGCTAGCGGGAGGCCCTACAATGAGCAGTTCTTC. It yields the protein CSAKASGRPYNEQFF.

CDR3 amino acids: CASSEPGQGLEQYF. The CDR3 nucleotides are TGTGCCAGTAGTGAGCCGGGACAGGGATTAGAGCAGTACTTC. V is TRBV19 and J is TRBJ2-7; TRBD1 agrees at 9 bases. Germline CDR1 reads LNHDA; CDR2 reads SQIVND (reference sequence). The CDR3 is 14 residues long. The junction had 9 bases not matched to a gene; V was cut back by 5 bases and J by 7 bases.

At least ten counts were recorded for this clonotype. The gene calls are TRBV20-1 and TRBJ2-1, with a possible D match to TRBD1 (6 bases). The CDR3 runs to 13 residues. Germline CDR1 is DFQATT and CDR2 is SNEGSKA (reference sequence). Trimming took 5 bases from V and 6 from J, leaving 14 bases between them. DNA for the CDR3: TGCAGTGCTCGGGACACCCTCGGCAATGAGCAGTTCTTC. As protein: CSARDTLGNEQFF.

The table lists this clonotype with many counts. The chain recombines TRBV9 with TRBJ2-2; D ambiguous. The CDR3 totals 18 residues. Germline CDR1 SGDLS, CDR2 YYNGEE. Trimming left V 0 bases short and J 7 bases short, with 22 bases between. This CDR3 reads CASSVGLPAVRVGGELFF. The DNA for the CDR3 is TGTGCCAGCAGCGTAGGTCTGCCCGCGGTACGAGTCGGCGGGGAGCTGTTTTTT.

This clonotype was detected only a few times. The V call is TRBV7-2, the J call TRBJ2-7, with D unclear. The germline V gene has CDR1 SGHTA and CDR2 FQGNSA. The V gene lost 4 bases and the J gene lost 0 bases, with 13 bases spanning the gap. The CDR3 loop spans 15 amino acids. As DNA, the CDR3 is TGTGCCAGCAGCTCAACAGCGTCAAGCTCCTACGAGCAGTACTTC. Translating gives CASSSTASSSYEQYF.

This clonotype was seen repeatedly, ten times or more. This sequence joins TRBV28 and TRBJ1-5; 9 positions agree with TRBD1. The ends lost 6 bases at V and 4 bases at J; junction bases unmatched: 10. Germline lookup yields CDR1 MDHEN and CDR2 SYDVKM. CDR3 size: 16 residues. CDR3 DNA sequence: TGTGCCAGCAGACTCCGGGACAGGGCTGGAAATCAGCCCCAGCATTTT. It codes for CASRLRDRAGNQPQHF.

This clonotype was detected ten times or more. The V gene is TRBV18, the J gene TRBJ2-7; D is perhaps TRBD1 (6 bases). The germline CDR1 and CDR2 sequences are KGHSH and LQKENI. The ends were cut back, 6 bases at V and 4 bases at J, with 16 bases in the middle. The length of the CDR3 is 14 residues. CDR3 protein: CASSPLRGEYEQYF. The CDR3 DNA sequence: TGTGCCAGCTCCCCCCTCAGGGGTGAGTACGAGCAGTACTTC.

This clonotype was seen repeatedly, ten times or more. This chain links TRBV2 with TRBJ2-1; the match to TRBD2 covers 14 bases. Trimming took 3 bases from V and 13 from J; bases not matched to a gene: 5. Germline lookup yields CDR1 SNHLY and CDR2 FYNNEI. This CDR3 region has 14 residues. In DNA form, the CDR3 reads TGTGCCAGCAGTGAGACTAGCGGGAGGGCGCGACAGTTCTTC. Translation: CASSETSGRARQFF. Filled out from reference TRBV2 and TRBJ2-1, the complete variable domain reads EPEVTQTPSHQVTQMGQEVILRCVPISNHLYFYWYRQILGQKVEFLVSFYNNEISEKSEIFDDQFSVERPDGSNFTLKIRSTKLEDSAMYFCASSETSGRARQFFGPGTRLTVL.

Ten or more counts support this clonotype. CDR3 amino acids: CASSLLPGQYTEAFF. CDR3 sequence (DNA): TGCGCCAGCAGCTTGTTGCCGGGACAGTACACTGAAGCTTTCTTT. The rearrangement links TRBV5-1 to TRBJ1-1; 7 bases align to TRBD1. The CDR3 consists of 15 residues. Per the germline V gene, CDR1 is SGHRS and CDR2 is YFSETQ. V gave up 1 base and J gave up 3 bases; unmatched junction bases: 6.

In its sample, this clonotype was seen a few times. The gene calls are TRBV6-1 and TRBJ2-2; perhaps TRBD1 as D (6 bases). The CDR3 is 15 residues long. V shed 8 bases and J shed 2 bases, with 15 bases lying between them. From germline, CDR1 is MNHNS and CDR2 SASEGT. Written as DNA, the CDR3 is TGTGCCAGCTCGATGTCGGGACAAAACACCGGGGAGCTGTTTTTT. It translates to CASSMSGQNTGELFF.

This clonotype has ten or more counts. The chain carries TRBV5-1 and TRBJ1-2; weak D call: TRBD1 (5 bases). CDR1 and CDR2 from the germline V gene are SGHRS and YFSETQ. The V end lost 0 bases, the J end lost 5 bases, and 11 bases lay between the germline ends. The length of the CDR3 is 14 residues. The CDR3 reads CASSLEGTAYGYTF. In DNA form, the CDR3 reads TGCGCCAGCAGCTTGGAGGGGACGGCTTATGGCTACACCTTC.

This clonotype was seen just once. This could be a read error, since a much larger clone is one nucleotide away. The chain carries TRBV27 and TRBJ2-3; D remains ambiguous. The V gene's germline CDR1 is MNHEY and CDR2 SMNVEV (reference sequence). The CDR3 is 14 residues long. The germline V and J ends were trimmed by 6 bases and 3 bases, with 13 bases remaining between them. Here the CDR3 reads CASRLRRLTDTQYF. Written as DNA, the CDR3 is TGTGCCAGCAGGTTACGTAGACTTACAGATACGCAGTATTTT.